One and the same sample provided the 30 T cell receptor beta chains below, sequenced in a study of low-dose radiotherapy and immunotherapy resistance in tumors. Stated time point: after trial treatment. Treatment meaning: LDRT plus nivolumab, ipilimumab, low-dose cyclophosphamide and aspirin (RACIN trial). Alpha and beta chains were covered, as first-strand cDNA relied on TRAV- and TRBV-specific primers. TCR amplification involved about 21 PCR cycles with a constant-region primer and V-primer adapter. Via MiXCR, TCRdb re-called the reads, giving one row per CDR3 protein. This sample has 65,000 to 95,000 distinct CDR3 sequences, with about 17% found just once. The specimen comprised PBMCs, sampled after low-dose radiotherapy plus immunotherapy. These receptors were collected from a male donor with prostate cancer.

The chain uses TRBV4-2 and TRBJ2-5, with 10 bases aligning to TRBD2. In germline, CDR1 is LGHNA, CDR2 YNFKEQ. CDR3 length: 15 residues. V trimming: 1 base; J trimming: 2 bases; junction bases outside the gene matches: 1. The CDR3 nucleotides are TGTGCCAGCAGCCAAGGGACTAGCGGACAAGAGACCCAGTACTTC. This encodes CASSQGTSGQETQYF.

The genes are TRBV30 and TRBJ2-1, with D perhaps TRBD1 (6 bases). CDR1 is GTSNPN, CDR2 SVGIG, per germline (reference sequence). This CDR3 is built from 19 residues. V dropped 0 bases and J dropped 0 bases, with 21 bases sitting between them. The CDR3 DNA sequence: TGTGCCTGGAGTGTAACAGGGCGTTTAATTTCTAGCTCCTACAATGAGCAGTTCTTC. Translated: CAWSVTGRLISSSYNEQFF.

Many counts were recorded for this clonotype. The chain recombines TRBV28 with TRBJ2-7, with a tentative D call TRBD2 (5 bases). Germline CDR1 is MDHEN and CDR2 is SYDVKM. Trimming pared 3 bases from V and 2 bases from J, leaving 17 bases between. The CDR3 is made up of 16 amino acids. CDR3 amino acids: CASSLRALSSPYEQYF. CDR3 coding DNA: TGTGCCAGCAGTTTGAGGGCTTTGAGCTCACCCTACGAGCAGTACTTC.

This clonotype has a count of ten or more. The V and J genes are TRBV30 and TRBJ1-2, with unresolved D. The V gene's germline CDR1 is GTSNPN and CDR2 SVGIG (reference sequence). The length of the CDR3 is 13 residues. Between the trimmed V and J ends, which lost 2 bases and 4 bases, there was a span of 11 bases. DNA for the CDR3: TGTGCCTGGAGTCCCGGTCGAGGCTATGGCTACACCTTC. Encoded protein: CAWSPGRGYGYTF.

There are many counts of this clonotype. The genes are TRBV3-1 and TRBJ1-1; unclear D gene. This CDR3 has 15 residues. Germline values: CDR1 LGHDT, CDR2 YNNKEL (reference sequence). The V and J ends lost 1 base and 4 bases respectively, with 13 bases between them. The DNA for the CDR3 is TGTGCCAGCAGCCAAGGTCTGAGCCCGGGCACTGAAGCTTTCTTT. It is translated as CASSQGLSPGTEAFF.

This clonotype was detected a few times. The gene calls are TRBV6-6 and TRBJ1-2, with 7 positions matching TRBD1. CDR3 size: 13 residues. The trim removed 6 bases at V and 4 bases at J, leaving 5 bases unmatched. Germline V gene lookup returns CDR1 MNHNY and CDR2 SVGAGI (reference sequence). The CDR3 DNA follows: TGTGCCAGCAGAACCCAGGGGGTCTATGGCTACACCTTC. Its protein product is CASRTQGVYGYTF.

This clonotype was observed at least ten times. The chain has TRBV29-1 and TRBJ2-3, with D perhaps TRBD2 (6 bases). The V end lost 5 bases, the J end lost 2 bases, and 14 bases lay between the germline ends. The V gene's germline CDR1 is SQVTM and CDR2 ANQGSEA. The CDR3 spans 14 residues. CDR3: CSVRGKDNTDTQYF. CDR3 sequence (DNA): TGCAGCGTTCGCGGGAAGGATAACACAGATACGCAGTATTTT.

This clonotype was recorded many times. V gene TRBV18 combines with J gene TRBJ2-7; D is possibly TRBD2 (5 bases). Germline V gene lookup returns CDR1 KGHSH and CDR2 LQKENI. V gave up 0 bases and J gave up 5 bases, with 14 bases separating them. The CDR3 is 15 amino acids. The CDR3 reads CASSPPNRGEHEQYF. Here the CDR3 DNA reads TGTGCCAGCTCACCACCAAACCGGGGAGAGCACGAGCAGTACTTC.

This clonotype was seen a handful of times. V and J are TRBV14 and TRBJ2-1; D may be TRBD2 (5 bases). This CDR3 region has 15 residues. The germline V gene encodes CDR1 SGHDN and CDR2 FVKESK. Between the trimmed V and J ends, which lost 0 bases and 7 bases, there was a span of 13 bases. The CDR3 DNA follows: TGTGCCAGCAGCCAAGATGTGGGCGGGTGGAATGAGCAGTTCTTC. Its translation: CASSQDVGGWNEQFF. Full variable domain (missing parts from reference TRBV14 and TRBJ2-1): EAGVTQFPSHSVIEKGQTVTLRCDPISGHDNLYWYRRVMGKEIKFLLHFVKESKQDESGMPNNRFLAERTGGTYSTLKVQPAELEDSGVYFCASSQDVGGWNEQFFGPGTRLTVL.

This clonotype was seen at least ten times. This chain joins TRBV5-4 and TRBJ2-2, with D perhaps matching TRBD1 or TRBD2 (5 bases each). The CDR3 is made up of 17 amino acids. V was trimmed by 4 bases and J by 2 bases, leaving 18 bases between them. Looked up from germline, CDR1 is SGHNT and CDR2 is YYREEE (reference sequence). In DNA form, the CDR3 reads TGTGCCAGCAGCGTCTCCTCCGGGACGGTCAACACCGGGGAGCTGTTTTTT. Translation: CASSVSSGTVNTGELFF.

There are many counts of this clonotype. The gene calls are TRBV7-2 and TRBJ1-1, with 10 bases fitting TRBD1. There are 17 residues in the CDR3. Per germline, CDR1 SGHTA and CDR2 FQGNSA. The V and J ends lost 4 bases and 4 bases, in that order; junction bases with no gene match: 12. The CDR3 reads CASSSWDRGFRRTEAFF. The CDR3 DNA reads TGTGCCAGCAGCTCCTGGGACAGGGGATTTCGGCGCACTGAAGCTTTCTTT.

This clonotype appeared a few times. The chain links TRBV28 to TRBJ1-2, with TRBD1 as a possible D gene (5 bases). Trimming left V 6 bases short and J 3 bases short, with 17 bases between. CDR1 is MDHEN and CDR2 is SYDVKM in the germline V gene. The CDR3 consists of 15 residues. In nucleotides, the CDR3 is TGTGCCAGCAGACCTTCAGATCTCAGGGACTATGGCTACACCTTC. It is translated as CASRPSDLRDYGYTF.

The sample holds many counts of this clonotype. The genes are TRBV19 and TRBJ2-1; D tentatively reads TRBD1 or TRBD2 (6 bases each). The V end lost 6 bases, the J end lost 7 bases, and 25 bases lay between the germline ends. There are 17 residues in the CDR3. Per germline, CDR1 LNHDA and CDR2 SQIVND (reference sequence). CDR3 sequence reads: CASSLQSGGRVENEQFF. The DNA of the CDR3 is TGTGCCAGTAGCCTACAGTCCGGGGGCCGGGTAGAGAATGAGCAGTTCTTC. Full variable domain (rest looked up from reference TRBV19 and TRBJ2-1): DGGITQSPKYLFRKEGQNVTLSCEQNLNHDAMYWYRQDPGQGLRLIYYSQIVNDFQKGDIAEGYSVSREKKESFPLTVTSAQKNPTAFYLCASSLQSGGRVENEQFFGPGTRLTVL.

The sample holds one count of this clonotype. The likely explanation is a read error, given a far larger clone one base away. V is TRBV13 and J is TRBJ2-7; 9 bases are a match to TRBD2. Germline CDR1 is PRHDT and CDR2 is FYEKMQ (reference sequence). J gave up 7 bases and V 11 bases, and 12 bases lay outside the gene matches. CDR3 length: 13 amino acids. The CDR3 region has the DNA TGTGCCTGTCGCGGTAGCGGGAGAGGAGAGCAGTACTTC. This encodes CACRGSGRGEQYF.

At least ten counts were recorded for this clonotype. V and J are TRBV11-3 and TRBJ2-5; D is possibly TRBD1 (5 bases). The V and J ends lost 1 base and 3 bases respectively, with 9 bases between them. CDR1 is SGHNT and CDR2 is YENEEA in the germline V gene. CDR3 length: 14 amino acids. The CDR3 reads CASSLAGREETQYF. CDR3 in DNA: TGTGCCAGCAGCTTAGCGGGCAGGGAAGAGACCCAGTACTTC. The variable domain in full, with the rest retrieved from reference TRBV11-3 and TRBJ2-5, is EAGVVQSPRYKIIEKKQPVAFWCNPISGHNTLYWYLQNLGQGPELLIRYENEEAVDDSQLPKDRFSAERLKGVDSTLKIQPAELGDSAVYLCASSLAGREETQYFGPGTRLLVL.

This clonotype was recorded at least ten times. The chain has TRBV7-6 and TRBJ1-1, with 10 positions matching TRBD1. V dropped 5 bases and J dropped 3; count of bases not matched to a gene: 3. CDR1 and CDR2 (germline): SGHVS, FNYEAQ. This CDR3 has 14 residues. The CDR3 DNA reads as TGTGCCAGCAGCCTCGGGACAGGGGACACTGAAGCTTTCTTT. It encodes CASSLGTGDTEAFF.

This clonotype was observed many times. The CDR3 sequence: CASSLEAGEKLFF. CDR3 DNA sequence: TGTGCCAGCAGCTTAGAGGCAGGAGAAAAACTGTTTTTT. The chain couples TRBV7-9 to TRBJ1-4; D gene ambiguous. Trimming left V 1 base short and J 8 bases short, with 8 bases between. The germline V gene encodes CDR1 SEHNR and CDR2 FQNEAQ (reference sequence). The CDR3 runs 13 residues.

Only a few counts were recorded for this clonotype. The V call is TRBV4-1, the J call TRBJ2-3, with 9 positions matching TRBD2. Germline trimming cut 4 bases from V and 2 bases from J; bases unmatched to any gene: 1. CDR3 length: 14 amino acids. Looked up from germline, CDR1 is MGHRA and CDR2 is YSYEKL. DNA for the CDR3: TGCGCCAGCAGCCGGGGACTAGCCACAGATACGCAGTATTTT. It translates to CASSRGLATDTQYF.

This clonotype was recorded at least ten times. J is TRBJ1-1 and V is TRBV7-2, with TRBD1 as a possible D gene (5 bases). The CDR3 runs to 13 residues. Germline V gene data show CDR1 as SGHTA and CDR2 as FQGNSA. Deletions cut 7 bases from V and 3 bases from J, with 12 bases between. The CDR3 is CASKERGYTEAFF. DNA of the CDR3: TGTGCCAGCAAAGAGCGGGGGTACACTGAAGCTTTCTTT. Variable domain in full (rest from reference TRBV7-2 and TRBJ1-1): GAGVSQSPSNKVTEKGKDVELRCDPISGHTALYWYRQSLGQGLEFLIYFQGNSAPDKSGLPSDRFSAERTGGSVSTLTIQRTQQEDSAVYLCASKERGYTEAFFGQGTRLTVV.

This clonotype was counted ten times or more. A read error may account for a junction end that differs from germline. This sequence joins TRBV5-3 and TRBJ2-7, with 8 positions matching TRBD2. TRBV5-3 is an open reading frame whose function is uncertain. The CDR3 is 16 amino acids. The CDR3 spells CASSFDPGRASYEQYF. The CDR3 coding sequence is TGTGCCAGCAGCTTTGATCCCGGGAGGGCCTCCTACGAGCAGTACTTC.

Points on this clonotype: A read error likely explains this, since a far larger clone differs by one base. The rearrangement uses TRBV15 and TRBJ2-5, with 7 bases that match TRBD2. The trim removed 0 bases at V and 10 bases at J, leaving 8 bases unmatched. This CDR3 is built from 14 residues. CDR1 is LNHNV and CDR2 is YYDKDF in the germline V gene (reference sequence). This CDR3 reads CATSRDWGGSSQYF. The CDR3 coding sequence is TGTGCCACCAGCAGAGATTGGGGGGGATCGAGCCAGTACTTC. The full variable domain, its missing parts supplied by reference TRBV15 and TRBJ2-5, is DAMVIQNPRYQVTQFGKPVTLSCSQTLNHNVMYWYQQKSSQAPKLLFHYYDKDFNNEADTPDNFQSRRPNTSFCFLDIRSPGLGDTAMYLCATSRDWGGSSQYFGPGTRLLVL.

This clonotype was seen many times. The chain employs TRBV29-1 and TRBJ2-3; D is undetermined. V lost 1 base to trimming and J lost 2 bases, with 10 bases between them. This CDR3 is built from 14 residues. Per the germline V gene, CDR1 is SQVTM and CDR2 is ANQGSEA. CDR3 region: CSVEGVVVTDTQYF. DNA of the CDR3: TGCAGCGTTGAAGGAGTTGTAGTCACAGATACGCAGTATTTT.

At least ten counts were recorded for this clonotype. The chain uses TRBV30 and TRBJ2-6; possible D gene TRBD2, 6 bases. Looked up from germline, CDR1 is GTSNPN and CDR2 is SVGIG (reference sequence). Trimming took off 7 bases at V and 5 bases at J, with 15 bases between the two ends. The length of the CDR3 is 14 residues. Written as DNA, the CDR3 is TGTGCCTCGGCGGGGAAGTCTTGGGCCAACGTCCTGACTTTC. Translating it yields CASAGKSWANVLTF.

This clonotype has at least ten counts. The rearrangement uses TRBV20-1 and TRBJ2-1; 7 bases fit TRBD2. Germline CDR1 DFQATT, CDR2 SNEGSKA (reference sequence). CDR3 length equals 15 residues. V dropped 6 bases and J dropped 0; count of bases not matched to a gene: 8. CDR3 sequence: CSARSSGSSYNEQFF. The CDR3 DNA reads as TGCAGTGCGCGGTCTAGCGGAAGCTCCTACAATGAGCAGTTCTTC.

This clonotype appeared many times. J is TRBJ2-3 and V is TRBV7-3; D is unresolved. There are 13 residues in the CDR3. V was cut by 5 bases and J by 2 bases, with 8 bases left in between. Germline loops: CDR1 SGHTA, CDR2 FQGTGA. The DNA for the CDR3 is TGTGCCAGCAGCCGAGACACCACAGATACGCAGTATTTT. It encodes CASSRDTTDTQYF.

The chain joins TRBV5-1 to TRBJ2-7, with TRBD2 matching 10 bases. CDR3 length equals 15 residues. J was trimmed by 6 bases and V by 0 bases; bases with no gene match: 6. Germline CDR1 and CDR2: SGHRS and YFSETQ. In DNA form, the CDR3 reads TGCGCCAGCAGCTTGGGGCTAGCGGGAGCAGGCGAGCAGTACTTC. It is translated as CASSLGLAGAGEQYF.

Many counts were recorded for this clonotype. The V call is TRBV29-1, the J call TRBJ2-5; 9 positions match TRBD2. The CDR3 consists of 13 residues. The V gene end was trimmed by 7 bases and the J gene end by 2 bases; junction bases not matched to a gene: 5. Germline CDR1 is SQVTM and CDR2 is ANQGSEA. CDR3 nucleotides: TGCAGCGCCGACGGACTAGCGCAAGAGACCCAGTACTTC. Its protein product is CSADGLAQETQYF.

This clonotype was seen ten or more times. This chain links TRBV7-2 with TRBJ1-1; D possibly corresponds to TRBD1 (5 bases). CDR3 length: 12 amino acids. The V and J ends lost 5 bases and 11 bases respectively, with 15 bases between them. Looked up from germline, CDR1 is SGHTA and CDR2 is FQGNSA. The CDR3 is CASSPPGLLAFF. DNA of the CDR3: TGTGCCAGCAGCCCACCGGGGCTCCTGGCTTTCTTT.

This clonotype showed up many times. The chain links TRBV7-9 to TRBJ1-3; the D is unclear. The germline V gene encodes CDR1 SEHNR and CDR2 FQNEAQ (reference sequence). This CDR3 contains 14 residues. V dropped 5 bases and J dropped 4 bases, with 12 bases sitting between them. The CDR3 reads CASSNLGGGNTIYF. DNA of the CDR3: TGTGCCAGCAGCAACCTTGGAGGGGGAAACACCATATATTTT.

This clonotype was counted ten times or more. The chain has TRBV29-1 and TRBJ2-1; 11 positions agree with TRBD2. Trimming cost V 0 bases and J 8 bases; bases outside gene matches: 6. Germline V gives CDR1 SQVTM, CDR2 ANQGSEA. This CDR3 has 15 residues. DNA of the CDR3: TGCAGCGTTGAAGAGTTAGCGGGAGGGCCCTATGAGCAGTTCTTC. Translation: CSVEELAGGPYEQFF.